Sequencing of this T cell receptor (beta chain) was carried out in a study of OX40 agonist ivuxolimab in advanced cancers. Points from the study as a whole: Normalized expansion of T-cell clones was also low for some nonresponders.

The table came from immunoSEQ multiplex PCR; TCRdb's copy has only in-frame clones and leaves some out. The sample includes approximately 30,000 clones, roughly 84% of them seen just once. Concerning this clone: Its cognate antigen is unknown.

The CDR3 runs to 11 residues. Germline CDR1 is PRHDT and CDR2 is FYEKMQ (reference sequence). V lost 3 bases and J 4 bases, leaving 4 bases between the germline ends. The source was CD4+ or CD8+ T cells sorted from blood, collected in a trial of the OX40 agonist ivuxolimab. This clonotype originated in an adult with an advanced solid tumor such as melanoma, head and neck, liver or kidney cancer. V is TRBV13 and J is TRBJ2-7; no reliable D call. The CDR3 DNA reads TGTGCCAGCAGCTTGAGGTACGAGCAGTACTTC. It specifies CASSLRYEQYF.